This TCR beta chain was obtained from a study of T cell responses to AZD1222 COVID-19 vaccine. Profiling relied on immunoSEQ multiplex PCR, and the TCRdb table lists in-frame clones only, not all of them. The table records under 200,000 clones, about nine tenths of them present only once. This CDR3 has 16 amino acids. Per germline, CDR1 SGHRS and CDR2 YFSETQ. V shed 1 base and J shed 0 bases, with 13 bases lying between them. This material consisted of peripheral blood, taken on day 0 of AZD1222 vaccination. The chain carries TRBV5-1 and TRBJ1-1; D may be TRBD1 (5 bases). The sequence came from an adult in good health. The chain's CDR3 is CASSLRQLHLNTEAFF. As DNA, the CDR3 is TGCGCCAGCAGCTTGAGACAGCTACATCTGAACACTGAAGCTTTCTTT.